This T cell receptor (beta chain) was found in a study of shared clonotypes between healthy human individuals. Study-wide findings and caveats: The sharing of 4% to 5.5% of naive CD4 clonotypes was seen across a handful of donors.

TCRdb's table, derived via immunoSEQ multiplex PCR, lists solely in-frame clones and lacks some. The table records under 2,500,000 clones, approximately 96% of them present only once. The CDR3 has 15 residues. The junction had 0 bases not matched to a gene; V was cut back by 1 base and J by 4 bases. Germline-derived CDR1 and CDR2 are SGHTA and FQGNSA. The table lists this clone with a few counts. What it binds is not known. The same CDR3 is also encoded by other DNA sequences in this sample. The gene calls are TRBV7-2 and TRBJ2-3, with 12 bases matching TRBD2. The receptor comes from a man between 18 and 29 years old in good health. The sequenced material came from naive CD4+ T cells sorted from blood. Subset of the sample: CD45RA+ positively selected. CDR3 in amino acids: CASSLGLAGADTQYF. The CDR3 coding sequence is TGTGCCAGCAGCTTAGGACTAGCGGGAGCAGATACGCAGTATTTT.